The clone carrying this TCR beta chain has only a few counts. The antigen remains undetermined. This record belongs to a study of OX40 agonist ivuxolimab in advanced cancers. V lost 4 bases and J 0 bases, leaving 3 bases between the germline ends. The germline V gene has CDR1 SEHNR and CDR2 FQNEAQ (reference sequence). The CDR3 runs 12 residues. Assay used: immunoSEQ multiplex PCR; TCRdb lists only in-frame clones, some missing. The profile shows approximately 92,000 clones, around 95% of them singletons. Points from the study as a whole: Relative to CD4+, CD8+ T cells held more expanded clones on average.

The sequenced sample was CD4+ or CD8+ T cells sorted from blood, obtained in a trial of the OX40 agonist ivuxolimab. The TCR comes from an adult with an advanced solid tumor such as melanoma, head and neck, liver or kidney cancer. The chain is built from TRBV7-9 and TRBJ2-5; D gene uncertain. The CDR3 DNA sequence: TGTGCCAGCAGCTGGTACCAAGAGACCCAGTACTTC. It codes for CASSWYQETQYF.